This T cell receptor beta chain was sequenced during a study of CD8 T cells in ankylosing spondylitis. The CDR3 is 13 amino acids. Trimming took off 0 bases at V and 8 bases at J, with 10 bases between the two ends. In germline, CDR1 is SGHTA, CDR2 FQGNSA. A single record per CDR3 protein comes from TCRdb applying MiXCR to the 5' RACE reads. The data hold some 840,000 distinct CDR3 sequences, with about an eighth observed a single time. Study findings and constraints: Seemingly distinctive of ankylosing spondylitis blood was a TCR beta motif formed by eight highly homologous variants.

This clonotype occurred many times. Its antigen is not known. This TCR was sampled from a male donor with ankylosing spondylitis. Specimen: blood, either unsorted or a sorted T cell fraction (not recorded which). V is TRBV7-2 and J is TRBJ1-1; no reliable D call. CDR3 sequence: CASSLAWRLEAFF. The CDR3 DNA reads as TGTGCCAGCAGCTTAGCGTGGAGGTTGGAAGCTTTCTTT.